The T cell receptor beta chain under discussion was sequenced for a study of cytomegalovirus exposure and HLA in healthy donors listed by TCRdb under 2017. Turning to the overall study: According to an earlier analysis of 587 of the donors, about 179 million T cells yielded over 100 million unique TCR beta sequences and 276 Gb of sequence data. An early release that covered 500 to 800 HLA-typed donors contained approximately 320 gigabases of sequencing data and 70 million to 100 million unique TCR sequences. The genetic ancestry cluster associated with self-reported Caucasian donors included roughly four fifths of the approximately 410 genotyped donors. The study aimed to test whether signatures of past pathogen exposure could be identified by cataloging public T cell receptors. The study used immunosequencing to profile the T cell repertoires of hundreds of subjects and linked those repertoires to cytomegalovirus serostatus. In addition to the first cohort of approximately 670 subjects, a separate validation cohort of approximately 130 different subjects was used. The study combined high-throughput TCR immunosequencing, statistical association of individual TCRs with disease status, and machine learning to predict cytomegalovirus infection status. A later analysis re-examined previously published TCR beta repertoires from just over 650 donors and added high-resolution HLA genotyping to investigate patterns of TCR occurrence. In the later analysis, no new phenotypic data were used to find candidate immune exposures; instead, reliance was placed on TCR beta sequences and their occurrence across donors. To decide whether each TCR beta V gene segment behaved as functional or pseudogenic, an earlier analysis of fewer than 750 of the donors relied on high-throughput TCR beta sequencing. Donor age, sex, ethnicity and CMV serostatus were compiled alongside the repertoire data. Genome-wide SNP genotypes for about three fifths of the roughly 670 donors were used in a later genetic analysis, which treated that subset as a discovery cohort. Every discovery cohort repertoire had been produced on one sequencing platform. Both class I and class II loci were covered by HLA typing, at four-digit resolution. Typing coverage varied by locus: 629-630 donors for A, B, C, DRB1 and DQB1; roughly 560 for DQA1; around 570 for DPA1; 400 to 480 for DPB1. Roughly 5 DR-DQ haplotypes were handled as single units for association and clustering, since linkage in the cohort was strong. On average, around 200,000 unique TCR beta nucleotide sequences were sequenced per donor among some 430 genotyped donors of the cohort, with 15% to 20% of those sequences being non-productive.

Taken from cysteine to phenylalanine, the CDR3 has 13 residues. This entry keeps only the CDR3 DNA: 39 bases, framed from base 1. The CDR1 and CDR2 encoded by the germline V gene are SQVTM and ANQGSEA. Trimming leaves V shorter by 6 bases and J shorter by 7 bases, with the junction holding 9 bases beyond the gene matches. Overall results and qualifications from the work: In a later analysis, TCR association rates were found to vary across HLA loci, with the most associated TCRs seen for DRB1 alleles and the fewest for HLA-C alleles. According to a later analysis, most CMV-associated TCR beta chains appeared to be HLA-restricted, and the HLA associations seemed to be driven largely by CMV exposure. Compared with the roughly 600-donor mean, donors in an Asian-associated ancestry cluster had fewer N-insertions in productive TCRs, according to a later genetic analysis. Because counts were too low, more than 15 rarely observed V segments, including chromosome 9 orphons, were left out of the earlier analysis of 587 of the donors. A cluster of highly shared sequence variants was judged likely to be a technical artifact of the sequencing pipeline. A further reported finding was that TCR beta sequences accurately predicted the HLA-A and HLA-B alleles for most subjects in the first cohort. In both the original and validation cohorts, the classifier was reported to diagnose cytomegalovirus status with high specificity and sensitivity. A later analysis reported that several top co-occurrence clusters appeared linked to parvovirus B19, influenza, CMV and Epstein-Barr virus. The presence/absence analyses assumed that sequencing depth was roughly uniform across donors, and that assumption may not be true. In the study, around 150 TCR beta chains were listed as associated with cytomegalovirus. The only immune exposure information available for the cohort was CMV serostatus. Most TCR sequences were observed very rarely across donors, whereas some public TCRs were present in many individuals. V-gene and J-gene trimming of TCR beta chains was associated with a missense DCLRE1C variant in a later genetic analysis, and the association was replicated in an independent cohort. Because HLA typing was unavailable for some donors at each locus, only the typed subset was used in association tests. The 87-base-pair reads could not distinguish some IMGT-functional V segments, including TRBV6-2 and TRBV6-3, so those segments were excluded. Correlated functional status among segregating V segments might be attributable to linkage disequilibrium, but an unknown experimental factor could not be ruled out. In vitro tests confirmed that a few of the cytomegalovirus-associated TCR beta chains recognize cytomegalovirus antigens. At a false discovery rate of 0.05, a later analysis linked about 16,000 TCR beta sequences to specific HLA alleles. In an earlier analysis of a few hundred of the donors, most TCR beta V segments were observed in productive rearrangements about 87% or about 30% of the time, broadly matching IMGT annotations. Compared with equally common non-associated chains, HLA-associated TCR beta chains in a later analysis were more clonally expanded and had lower generation probabilities. When HLA alleles, especially DR and DQ, strongly co-occurred, TCR associations were difficult to assign to individual alleles. This cohort had only TCR beta chains sequenced, and the lack of alpha or paired-chain data limited which features could be detected. It was suggested by the authors that the approach could potentially be generalized to other disease states and immunological phenotypes.

This clone was recorded only once. The clone's antigen remains unknown. The record has no base qualities; no much larger clone is one base away. The cohort was made up of approximately 670 healthy bone marrow donors. All cohort members were sampled while nominally healthy, although unrecorded immune exposures were likely present. The donor was CMV seronegative and belonged to the group of around 400 seronegative cohort members. A peripheral blood sample was provided by each donor, and peripheral blood mononuclear cells were used for TCR beta sequencing. Genomic DNA was extracted from the blood cell samples with the Qiagen DNeasy Blood Extraction Kit. Libraries were prepared through the immunoSEQ multiplex PCR assay. For the multiplex PCR, a mixture combining 60 forward primers for TCR Vbeta segments and 13 reverse primers for TCR Jbeta segments was used. A multiplex PCR assay on genomic DNA amplified the CDR3 region of rearranged TCR beta genes. On the Illumina HiSeq System, the amplified TCR beta libraries were sequenced as 87-base-pair reads. In the source study's methods: In a later analysis, tens of millions of unique TCR beta chains were counted across the 500 to 700 repertoires, and around 11 million of these chains were shared by at least two donors. Raw reads were error-corrected and collapsed into unique sequences by a nearest-neighbor algorithm in which closely related sequences were merged to remove PCR and sequencing errors. Alignment of CDR3 sequences to IMGT reference sequences was used to assign V, D and J gene segments. For a sequence to be retained, a match of at least six nucleotides to both a V gene segment and a J gene segment was required. A rearrangement was called productive if the CDR3 had no stop codons and remained in frame with V and J, and every other rearrangement was called non-productive. CDR3 was defined according to IMGT convention as the region running from the second conserved V-encoded cysteine to the conserved J-encoded phenylalanine. Sequences without an unambiguous match to a single V gene segment were excluded from the earlier analysis of approximately 600 of the donors. An earlier analysis of some 500 of the donors classified V segments as functional when productive rearrangements were above 56.7% and as segregating when the standard deviation between donors was above 5%. To diagnose cytomegalovirus status from the catalog of TCR beta chain sequences, a statistical classification framework was built. In a later analysis, TCR nucleotide sequences were compared against IMGT/GENE-DB human TR gene sequences so that V and J genes could be assigned. Using the TCRdist pipeline, a later analysis assigned CDR3 sequences along with most-parsimonious VDJ recombination scenarios. A later analysis defined each TCR beta chain by its CDR3 amino acid sequence plus V-gene family, and excluded reads lacking a unique V-gene family. To address suspected cross-contamination and a sequencing artifact, a later analysis removed 592 highly shared, low-generation-probability nucleotide sequences. A later analysis calculated a clonal expansion index for each public chain from normalized within-repertoire ranks of inferred template counts. In a later analysis, generation probabilities were computed using a VDJ recombination model fitted to out-of-frame rearrangements, and the results were checked against IGoR. Hypergeometric tests were used in a later analysis to score TCR-TCR, TCR-HLA and TCR-CMV co-occurrence, with a repertoire-size bias correction applied to the TCR pairs. In a later analysis, false discovery rates were estimated by permuting HLA or CMV assignments 20 times. In a later analysis, co-occurring TCRs were grouped using DBSCAN, and TCRdist sequence similarity was added for clustering within HLA-allele-positive subsets. Repertoires with fewer than 30,000 or more than 120,000 public chains were left out of co-occurrence clustering, as were five repertoires with anomalous nucleotide sharing. The table was pulled from immuneACCESS by TCRdb, which kept in-frame rearrangements only. Such tables lose some clones; where checked, under half of the loss comes from unresolved V genes, and the rest has no known cause. The DNA gave D and trimming, while V, J and clone size come from that table. The sample profile shows about 72,000 clones; about four fifths of them were found once. The top ten constitute around 3.7% of the sample.

Sequenced: PBMCs. This TCR came from a man aged 35 to 55 in good health and CMV-seronegative. The receptor chain draws on TRBV29-1 and TRBJ1-5; 7 nucleotides in the junction match TRBD1. The CDR3 here reads CSVGGTGAQPQHF. The DNA sequence reads TGCAGCGTAGGGGGCACAGGGGCCCAGCCCCAGCATTTT.